This T cell receptor (beta chain) is drawn from a study of blood T cell repertoires in COVID-19. Authors' data handling: Amplifying reference gene primers gave estimates of nucleated cell counts. Clones were sequenced by immunoSEQ multiplex PCR, and TCRdb holds only the in-frame ones, with some missing. V and J calls and clone size come straight from that table; D and trimming were deduced from the DNA. The sample has under 200,000 clones, approximately 80% seen once; the top ten hold roughly 11%. The sample holds a few counts of this clone. The CDR3 totals 14 residues. In germline, CDR1 is KGHDR, CDR2 SFDVKD. The germline V and J ends were trimmed by 7 bases and 5 bases, with 13 bases remaining between them.

Sequenced material: PBMCs or T cells enriched from blood (not recorded which). The V call is TRBV24-1, the J call TRBJ2-2; weak D call: TRBD1 (5 bases). This sequence was found in a man between 45 and 60 years old who had recovered from COVID-19. The CDR3 reads CATSRVEWTGELFF. CDR3 DNA: TGTGCCACCAGCAGGGTCGAGTGGACCGGGGAGCTGTTTTTT.